The 19 T cell receptor beta chains below all came from one sample that was sequenced in a study of blood T cells in healthy people across ages. A second PCR, run for roughly 7 to 11 cycles, used a sample-barcoded 5' primer plus a J-beta primer mix. TCRdb independently ran MiXCR on the 5' RACE reads; one entry per CDR3 protein. The data contain around 1,500,000 distinct CDR3 sequences, about 30% of them singletons. Sequenced sample: blood. All receptors come from a woman in her 30s in good health.

The V and J genes are TRBV20-1 and TRBJ2-7, with TRBD1 matching over 9 bases. The CDR3 has 15 residues. The trim removed 5 bases at V and 5 bases at J, leaving 13 bases unmatched. Germline V CDR1 and CDR2: DFQATT, SNEGSKA (reference sequence). The CDR3 DNA reads TGCAGTGCTCCCGGAGGCGGGACAGGGTATAACGAGCAGTACTTC. Translation: CSAPGGGTGYNEQYF.

This clonotype was detected only a few times. V usage is TRBV19 and J usage is TRBJ2-7; the D gene could be TRBD1 or TRBD2 (6 bases each). Germline V gives CDR1 LNHDA, CDR2 SQIVND (reference sequence). CDR3 length: 16 amino acids. The V and J ends lost 6 bases and 5 bases respectively, with 23 bases between them. DNA of the CDR3: TGTGCCAGTAGAGGGCGTGGAGCGCCGAGGGGGGACGAGCAGTACTTC. Translation gives CASRGRGAPRGDEQYF. The whole variable domain, remainder taken from reference TRBV19 and TRBJ2-7, is DGGITQSPKYLFRKEGQNVTLSCEQNLNHDAMYWYRQDPGQGLRLIYYSQIVNDFQKGDIAEGYSVSREKKESFPLTVTSAQKNPTAFYLCASRGRGAPRGDEQYFGPGTRLTVT.

The chain carries TRBV29-1 and TRBJ1-1; D is unresolved. CDR1 and CDR2 from the germline V gene are SQVTM and ANQGSEA. The CDR3 sequence is 13 residues long. Trimming stripped 7 bases from V and 1 base from J, with 13 bases between. CDR3 DNA sequence: TGCAGCGAGCGCGACGCAGGGAACACTGAAGCTTTCTTT. Translated, it gives CSERDAGNTEAFF.

This sequence joins TRBV20-1 and TRBJ2-2; TRBD1 might be the D (5 bases). Germline CDR1 DFQATT, CDR2 SNEGSKA (reference sequence). V was pared by 5 bases and J by 1 base, with 14 bases between. The CDR3 loop spans 15 amino acids. The CDR3 bases are TGCAGTGCTTTCAACCGACAGCAGAACACCGGGGAGCTGTTTTTT. Translation gives CSAFNRQQNTGELFF.

The table lists this clonotype with many counts. J is TRBJ2-4 and V is TRBV27; 8 nucleotides align to TRBD1. The J call is in doubt because the DNA end fits TRBJ2-7 better. Germline lookup yields CDR1 MNHEY and CDR2 SMNVEV (reference sequence). This CDR3 contains 13 residues. CDR3 nucleotides: TGTGCCAGCAGTGGACAGGGAGTACGCGAGCAGTACTTC. As protein: CASSGQGVREQYF.

The chain joins TRBV20-1 to TRBJ1-6, with D unclear. V was shortened by 3 bases and J by 6 bases, with 9 bases between the two germline ends. Germline CDR1 DFQATT, CDR2 SNEGSKA (reference sequence). There are 13 residues in the CDR3. DNA for the CDR3: TGCAGTGCTAGGTCCGGGCGTAATTCACCCCTCCACTTT. This encodes CSARSGRNSPLHF.

The chain uses TRBV20-1 and TRBJ2-2, with 7 bases matching TRBD2. CDR3 size: 15 residues. Germline assignment: CDR1 DFQATT and CDR2 SNEGSKA (reference sequence). The junction had 9 bases not matched to a gene; V was cut back by 6 bases and J by 2 bases. The CDR3 here is CSAPIGTTNTGELFF. CDR3 nucleotide sequence: TGCAGTGCCCCCATCGGGACTACAAACACCGGGGAGCTGTTTTTT.

The sample holds a few counts of this clonotype. The chain employs TRBV3-1 and TRBJ1-2; no reliable D call. Per the germline V gene, CDR1 is LGHDT and CDR2 is YNNKEL (reference sequence). The CDR3 runs to 11 residues. V gave up 1 base and J gave up 8 bases, with 5 bases separating them. Here the CDR3 reads CASSQAKGYTF. CDR3 sequence (DNA): TGTGCCAGCAGCCAAGCAAAAGGCTACACCTTC.

A remark on this clonotype: The junction departs from germline at one end; a sequencing error may be responsible. The chain links TRBV5-6 to TRBJ1-1; possibly TRBD1 for D (5 bases). The germline gives CDR1 SGHDT, CDR2 YYEEEE. This CDR3 is 15 amino acids long. CDR3 nucleotides: TGTGCCAACAGCACAACCGGGACGGGGGACACTGAAGCTTTCTTT. Protein product: CANSTTGTGDTEAFF.

This sequence joins TRBV20-1 and TRBJ1-2; TRBD1 aligns across 7 bases. The germline gives CDR1 DFQATT, CDR2 SNEGSKA (reference sequence). The length of the CDR3 is 13 residues. Unmatched junction bases numbered 6, after V lost 0 bases and J lost 8 bases. CDR3 amino acids: CSARDQGGDGYTF. CDR3 DNA: TGCAGTGCTAGAGATCAGGGGGGCGACGGCTACACCTTC.

The chain combines TRBV20-1 with TRBJ2-5; weak D call: TRBD1 (6 bases). Trimming left V 6 bases short and J 4 bases short, with 15 bases between. This CDR3 is built from 13 residues. Germline V CDR1 and CDR2: DFQATT, SNEGSKA (reference sequence). CDR3 amino acids: CSALTGAGETQYF. Here the CDR3 DNA reads TGCAGTGCGCTGACAGGAGCAGGAGAGACCCAGTACTTC.

This clonotype was found a few times. The V and J genes are TRBV29-1 and TRBJ1-1, with TRBD1 matching over 8 bases. The trim removed 7 bases at V and 1 base at J, leaving 8 bases unmatched. The CDR3 runs to 14 residues. The V gene's germline CDR1 is SQVTM and CDR2 ANQGSEA. The CDR3 sequence is CSADQDRANTEAFF. DNA for the CDR3: TGCAGCGCTGACCAGGACAGGGCGAACACTGAAGCTTTCTTT.

There are a few counts of this clonotype. The rearrangement links TRBV7-9 to TRBJ2-5; the D is unclear. Germline assignment: CDR1 SEHNR and CDR2 FQNEAQ (reference sequence). Trimming pared 1 base from V and 4 bases from J, leaving 13 bases between. This CDR3 has 15 amino acids. The CDR3 loop reads CASSLVNAWGETQYF. CDR3 DNA sequence: TGTGCCAGCAGCTTAGTAAATGCTTGGGGAGAGACCCAGTACTTC.

The V call is TRBV15, the J call TRBJ1-1, with D uncertain. V was shortened by 5 bases and J by 2 bases, with 15 bases between the two germline ends. Germline-derived CDR1 and CDR2 are LNHNV and YYDKDF (reference sequence). This CDR3 is 15 amino acids long. The CDR3 bases are TGTGCCACCAGCCTTAACGTCGGGATCAACACTGAAGCTTTCTTT. Amino acids: CATSLNVGINTEAFF. Looking up the rest from reference TRBV15 and TRBJ1-1 gives the full variable domain: DAMVIQNPRYQVTQFGKPVTLSCSQTLNHNVMYWYQQKSSQAPKLLFHYYDKDFNNEADTPDNFQSRRPNTSFCFLDIRSPGLGDTAMYLCATSLNVGINTEAFFGQGTRLTVV.

V gene TRBV30 combines with J gene TRBJ2-3; 11 bases agree with TRBD2. Germline CDR1 reads GTSNPN; CDR2 reads SVGIG (reference sequence). The CDR3 contains 15 residues. V was clipped by 3 bases and J by 4 bases; unmatched bases: 6. CDR3 nucleotides: TGTGCCTGGAGGGAACTAGCGGGAGTAGCAGATACGCAGTATTTT. This sequence encodes CAWRELAGVADTQYF.

V is TRBV27 and J is TRBJ2-5, with D perhaps matching TRBD1 (5 bases). The J call may be incorrect, as the DNA end agrees better with TRBJ2-7. Germline V gene data show CDR1 as MNHEY and CDR2 as SMNVEV (reference sequence). The CDR3 is made up of 14 amino acids. CDR3 in DNA: TGTGCCAGCAGTTTATCGGCAGGGAAACTCGAGCAGTACTTC. Translated: CASSLSAGKLEQYF.

This clonotype was counted many times. This chain uses TRBV2 with TRBJ2-5; D unresolved. The CDR3 has 13 residues. Germline loops: CDR1 SNHLY, CDR2 FYNNEI. V lost 7 bases and J 5 bases, leaving 14 bases between the germline ends. CDR3 coding DNA: TGTGCCAGCACGGGCCGGCCTAAGGAGACCCAGTACTTC. This codes for CASTGRPKETQYF.

As regards this clonotype: At one of its ends the junction is not consistent with the germline gene, which may arise from a read error. V gene TRBV7-2 combines with J gene TRBJ2-7; D unclear. Germline V CDR1 and CDR2: SGHTA, FQGNSA. CDR3 length: 12 amino acids. Here the CDR3 reads CASSSNSYEQDF. For the CDR3, the DNA is TGTGCCAGCAGCTCCAATTCCTACGAGCAGGACTTC.

The chain is built from TRBV6-1 and TRBJ2-3; D assignment may be TRBD1 or TRBD2 (5 bases each). The CDR3 loop spans 15 amino acids. V lost 3 bases to trimming and J lost 2 bases, with 12 bases between them. Germline V gene sequence: CDR1 MNHNS, CDR2 SASEGT. CDR3 nucleotide sequence: TGTGCCAGCAGTGATAGGTGGGGGTACACAGATACGCAGTATTTT. Translated: CASSDRWGYTDTQYF.